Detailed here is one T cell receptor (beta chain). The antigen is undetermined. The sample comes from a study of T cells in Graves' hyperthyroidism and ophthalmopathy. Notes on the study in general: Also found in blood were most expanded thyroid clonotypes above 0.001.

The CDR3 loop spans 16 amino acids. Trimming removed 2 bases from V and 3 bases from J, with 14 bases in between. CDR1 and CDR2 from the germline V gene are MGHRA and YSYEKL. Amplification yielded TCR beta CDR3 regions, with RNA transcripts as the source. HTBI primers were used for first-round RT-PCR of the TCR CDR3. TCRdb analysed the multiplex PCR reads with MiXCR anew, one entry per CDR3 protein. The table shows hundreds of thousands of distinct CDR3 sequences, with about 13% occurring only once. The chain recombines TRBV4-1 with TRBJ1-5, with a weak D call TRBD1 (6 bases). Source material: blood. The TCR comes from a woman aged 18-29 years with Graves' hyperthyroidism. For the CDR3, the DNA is TGCGCCAGCAGCCAAACATACAGGGACCTCAATCAGCCCCAGCATTTT. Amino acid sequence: CASSQTYRDLNQPQHF.